Below, 13 T cell receptor beta chains from the same sample are listed, as sequenced in a study of blood T cell repertoires in COVID-19 (dated by TCRdb to the early 2020s). Library preparation used the immunoSEQ multiplex PCR assay. The table was pulled from immuneACCESS by TCRdb, which kept in-frame rearrangements only. Such tables lose some clones; where checked, under half of the loss comes from unresolved V genes, and the rest has no known cause. For this sample the table gives around 150,000 clones, of which 78% were detected only once. The ten largest clones add up to approximately 11% of the sample. The sample was peripheral blood. Receptors were obtained from a man aged 55 to 69 who had recovered from COVID-19.

In its sample, this clone was seen once. The chain has TRBV11-2 and TRBJ2-7; D is possibly TRBD2 (6 bases). The V and J ends lost 3 bases and 3 bases respectively, with 9 bases between them. The germline gives CDR1 SGHAT, CDR2 FQNNGV. CDR3 length: 13 residues. The CDR3 nucleotides are TGTGCCAGCAGCTTCGGGCGGGACTACGAGCAGTACTTC. It encodes CASSFGRDYEQYF. Combining the CDR3 with reference TRBV11-2 and TRBJ2-7 gives the whole variable domain EAGVAQSPRYKIIEKRQSVAFWCNPISGHATLYWYQQILGQGPKLLIQFQNNGVVDDSQLPKDRFSAERLKGVDSTLKIQPAKLEDSAVYLCASSFGRDYEQYFGPGTRLTVT.

The J gene is TRBJ1-5, the V gene TRBV5-8; a possible D gene is TRBD1 (6 bases). Germline CDR1 reads SGHTS; CDR2 reads YDEGEE. CDR3 length equals 16 residues. The ends were cut back, 4 bases at V and 7 bases at J, with 21 bases in the middle. This CDR3 reads CASSPGGRGYDQPQHF. CDR3 DNA sequence: TGTGCCAGCAGCCCTGGGGGCAGGGGATACGACCAGCCCCAGCATTTT.

The chain recombines TRBV7-2 with TRBJ2-5, with TRBD1 identical over 7 bases. J was trimmed by 2 bases and V by 5 bases; bases with no gene match: 5. Germline V gene data show CDR1 as SGHTA and CDR2 as FQGNSA. This CDR3 is 14 amino acids long. The CDR3 loop is CASSPSGQQETQYF. The CDR3 DNA reads as TGTGCCAGCAGCCCGTCGGGACAGCAAGAGACCCAGTACTTC. The full variable domain, rest sourced from reference TRBV7-2 and TRBJ2-5, is GAGVSQSPSNKVTEKGKDVELRCDPISGHTALYWYRQSLGQGLEFLIYFQGNSAPDKSGLPSDRFSAERTGGSVSTLTIQRTQQEDSAVYLCASSPSGQQETQYFGPGTRLLVL.

This clone was detected only once. This chain joins TRBV7-6 and TRBJ2-5; the D gene is possibly TRBD1 (7 bases). Trimming stripped 5 bases from V and 5 bases from J, with 12 bases between. CDR1 is SGHVS and CDR2 is FNYEAQ in the germline V gene. There are 13 residues in the CDR3. The CDR3 is CASSPEGAETQYF. CDR3 DNA: TGTGCCAGCAGCCCGGAGGGGGCTGAGACCCAGTACTTC.

V and J are TRBV18 and TRBJ2-7, with TRBD1 matching over 8 bases. The V and J ends lost 5 bases and 5 bases, in that order; junction bases with no gene match: 11. The CDR3 consists of 15 residues. Looked up from germline, CDR1 is KGHSH and CDR2 is LQKENI. For the CDR3, the DNA is TGTGCCAGCTCAGCCACAGGGGGGATCGGCCACGAGCAGTACTTC. It is translated as CASSATGGIGHEQYF.

CDR3 residues: CASREGGDSPLHF. DNA of the CDR3: TGTGCCAGCAGAGAGGGTGGCGATTCACCCCTCCACTTT. The chain recombines TRBV2 with TRBJ1-6; D unresolved. The CDR3 spans 13 residues. Germline CDR1 reads SNHLY; CDR2 reads FYNNEI. V shed 6 bases and J shed 8 bases, with 11 bases lying between them.

The chain uses TRBV24-1 and TRBJ2-1; 14 bases are shared with TRBD2. The CDR3 length is 17 residues. Per the germline V gene, CDR1 is KGHDR and CDR2 is SFDVKD. The V gene end was trimmed by 5 bases and the J gene end by 8 bases; junction bases not matched to a gene: 10. CDR3: CATSAQRGLAGEHEQFF. The CDR3 coding sequence is TGTGCCACCAGTGCCCAGCGGGGACTAGCGGGAGAGCATGAGCAGTTCTTC.

The V and J genes are TRBV6-1 and TRBJ2-2; no clear D. Germline loops: CDR1 MNHNS, CDR2 SASEGT. The CDR3 sequence is 17 residues long. Trimming stripped 2 bases from V and 4 bases from J, with 17 bases between. CDR3 residues: CASSELPLQASTGELFF. CDR3 nucleotides: TGTGCCAGCAGTGAATTACCTCTCCAGGCCAGCACCGGGGAGCTGTTTTTT.

This chain joins TRBV7-2 and TRBJ1-3, with TRBD1 matching over 7 bases. The CDR3 totals 16 residues. The germline gives CDR1 SGHTA, CDR2 FQGNSA. J was trimmed by 1 base and V by 1 base; bases with no gene match: 4. The CDR3 sequence is CASSLVGRGSGNTIYF. The CDR3 nucleotides read TGTGCCAGCAGCTTAGTGGGCAGGGGGTCTGGAAACACCATATATTTT.

The rearrangement links TRBV6-2 or TRBV6-3 to TRBJ1-5; a possible D gene is TRBD1 (5 bases). Germline V gives CDR1 MNHEY, CDR2 SVGEGT. This CDR3 is built from 16 residues. The V gene lost 4 bases and the J gene lost 1 base, with 14 bases spanning the gap. For the CDR3, the DNA is TGTGCCAGCAGTTTACTCGGGGGGGTGAGCAATCAGCCCCAGCATTTT. Residues: CASSLLGGVSNQPQHF.

The chain employs TRBV28 and TRBJ2-1; TRBD2 aligns across 14 bases. CDR3 size: 16 residues. Trimming removed 5 bases from V and 9 bases from J; junction bases left unmatched: 9. Germline V lookup: CDR1 MDHEN, CDR2 SYDVKM. Written as DNA, the CDR3 is TGTGCCAGCAGTCCCTCGACTAGCGGGAGGGCCCGTGAGCAGTTCTTC. This sequence encodes CASSPSTSGRAREQFF.

The chain recombines TRBV7-9 with TRBJ1-2; D is possibly TRBD1 (6 bases). Germline V gene sequence: CDR1 SEHNR, CDR2 FQNEAQ (reference sequence). V shed 3 bases and J shed 1 base, with 15 bases lying between them. The length of the CDR3 is 16 residues. In nucleotides, the CDR3 is TGTGCCAGCAGCTTTACGTCAGGGGCGGTTAACTATGGCTACACCTTC. Translated, it gives CASSFTSGAVNYGYTF. The entire variable domain, with the rest obtained from reference TRBV7-9 and TRBJ1-2, is as follows: DTGVSQNPRHKITKRGQNVTFRCDPISEHNRLYWYRQTLGQGPEFLTYFQNEAQLEKSRLLSDRFSAERPKGSFSTLEIQRTEQGDSAMYLCASSFTSGAVNYGYTFGSGTRLTVV.

The genes are TRBV11-2 and TRBJ2-1; the match to TRBD2 covers 8 bases. Germline lookup yields CDR1 SGHAT and CDR2 FQNNGV. The CDR3 covers 14 residues. V lost 11 bases and J lost 11; bases outside the gene matches: 17. CDR3 sequence (DNA): TGTGCCCGCCGCTGGCGGGGGGCGGGGCGCCAGCAGTTCTTC. Encoded protein: CARRWRGAGRQQFF.